A selection of T cell receptor beta chains follows, all from one sample in a study of blood T cell repertoires in COVID-19. Profiling relied on immunoSEQ multiplex PCR, and the TCRdb table lists in-frame clones only, not all of them. The sample contains about 21,000 clones, roughly 90% of which appear only once. Sequenced sample: peripheral blood. Receptors were obtained from a human donor in a cohort sampled during active COVID-19. Each CDR3 is given with its conserved first and last residue. A D gene is named only where the DNA matches it firmly. Size values are once, few and many counts, or a class for expanded clones, and some rows have none.

D gene	V gene	J gene	clone size	CDR3 protein	CDR3 DNA
TRBD1	TRBV29-1	TRBJ1-2	medium-sized	CSVESSDRQGRDGYTF	TGCAGCGTTGAGAGTAGCGATCGACAGGGACGTGATGGCTACACCTTC
TRBD2	TRBV5-4	TRBJ2-2	-	CASRRGGLANTGELFF	TGTGCCAGCAGGCGCGGGGGACTAGCGAACACCGGGGAGCTGTTTTTT
-	TRBV7-9	TRBJ1-1	once	CASSLALGDKAFF	TGTGCCAGCAGCCTCGCCCTCGGAGATAAAGCTTTCTTT
-	TRBV9	TRBJ1-2	-	CASSVETGNYGYTF	TGTGCCAGCAGCGTAGAAACAGGGAACTATGGCTACACCTTC
TRBD1	TRBV5-1	TRBJ2-2	-	CASSFFRNSGQGIRELFF	TGCGCCAGCAGCTTTTTCCGGAACTCGGGACAGGGTATTCGGGAGCTGTTTTTT
-	TRBV30	TRBJ2-7	-	CAWSVNYEQYF	TGTGCCTGGAGTGTCAACTACGAGCAGTACTTC
-	TRBV7-3	TRBJ2-3	-	CASSLTSSLADTQYF	TGTGCCAGCAGCTTAACTAGTTCTCTTGCAGATACGCAGTATTTT
-	TRBV7-9	TRBJ1-6	-	CASSSIGQGSASPLHF	TGTGCCAGCAGCTCTATCGGCCAGGGGTCGGCTTCACCCCTCCACTTT
-	TRBV2	TRBJ2-3	-	CASSGTADTQYF	TGTGCCAGCAGTGGAACCGCGGATACGCAGTATTTT
-	TRBV3-1/TRBV3-2	TRBJ2-1	-	CASSLDRSSYNEQFF	TGTGCCAGCAGCCTCGACCGGAGCTCCTACAATGAGCAGTTCTTC
-	TRBV5-1	TRBJ2-5	-	CASSILGVGETQYF	TGCGCCAGCAGCATCCTAGGGGTAGGGGAGACCCAGTACTTC
-	TRBV19	TRBJ1-1	-	CASSRNDRVGAFF	TGTGCCAGTAGTAGAAATGACCGGGTGGGAGCTTTCTTT
TRBD1	TRBV7-8	TRBJ1-5	-	CASSLAEFWRQGRNQPQHF	TGTGCCAGCAGCTTAGCGGAATTTTGGAGACAGGGGAGGAATCAGCCCCAGCATTTT
-	TRBV11-3	TRBJ2-5	-	CASSPIRQALQETQYF	TGTGCCAGCAGCCCCATAAGACAGGCCCTTCAAGAGACCCAGTACTTC
-	TRBV5-1	TRBJ2-3	few	CASSLAQGGADTQYF	TGCGCCAGCAGCTTGGCGCAGGGTGGGGCAGATACGCAGTATTTT
-	TRBV5-8	TRBJ1-2	-	CASSLGTNHLYGYTF	TGTGCCAGCAGCCTAGGGACAAATCACCTCTATGGCTACACCTTC
TRBD2	TRBV4-2	TRBJ2-3	-	CASSQASLAGPGTQYF	TGTGCCAGCAGCCAAGCCTCCCTAGCGGGGCCAGGTACGCAGTATTTT